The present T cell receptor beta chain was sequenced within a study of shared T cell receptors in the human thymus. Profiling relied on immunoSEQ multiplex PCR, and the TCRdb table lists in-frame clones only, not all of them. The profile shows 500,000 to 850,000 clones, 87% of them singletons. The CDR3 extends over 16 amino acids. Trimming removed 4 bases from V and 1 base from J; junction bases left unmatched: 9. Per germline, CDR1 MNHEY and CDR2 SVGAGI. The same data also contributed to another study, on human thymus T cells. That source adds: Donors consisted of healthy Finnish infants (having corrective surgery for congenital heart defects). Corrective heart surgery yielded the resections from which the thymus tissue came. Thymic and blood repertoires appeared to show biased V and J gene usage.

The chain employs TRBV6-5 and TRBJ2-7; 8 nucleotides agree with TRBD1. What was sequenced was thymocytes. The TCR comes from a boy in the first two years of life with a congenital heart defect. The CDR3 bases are TGTGCCAGCAGTTGGAAACTGACAGGGGATTCCTACGAGCAGTACTTC. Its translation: CASSWKLTGDSYEQYF.